This T cell receptor beta chain was identified during a study of blood T cells in healthy people across ages. CDR3 length equals 12 residues. Per germline, CDR1 DFQATT and CDR2 SNEGSKA (reference sequence). V was pared by 6 bases and J by 7 bases, with 13 bases between. A second about 6 to 12 cycle PCR used barcoded and J-beta primers. MiXCR, applied by TCRdb to the 5' RACE reads, yields one record per CDR3 protein. The top ten clones hold roughly 8% of a sample with around 1,500,000 distinct CDR3 sequences, about 28% of them seen once. Each sample gave at least 6.5 million isolated PBMCs. The rearrangement uses TRBV20-1 and TRBJ2-1; the D call may be TRBD1 or TRBD2 (5 bases each). The sequence was collected from a young woman in good health. The sample taken for sequencing was blood. CDR3 sequence: CSADGTINEQFF. In DNA form, the CDR3 reads TGCAGTGCCGATGGGACGATAAATGAGCAGTTCTTC.